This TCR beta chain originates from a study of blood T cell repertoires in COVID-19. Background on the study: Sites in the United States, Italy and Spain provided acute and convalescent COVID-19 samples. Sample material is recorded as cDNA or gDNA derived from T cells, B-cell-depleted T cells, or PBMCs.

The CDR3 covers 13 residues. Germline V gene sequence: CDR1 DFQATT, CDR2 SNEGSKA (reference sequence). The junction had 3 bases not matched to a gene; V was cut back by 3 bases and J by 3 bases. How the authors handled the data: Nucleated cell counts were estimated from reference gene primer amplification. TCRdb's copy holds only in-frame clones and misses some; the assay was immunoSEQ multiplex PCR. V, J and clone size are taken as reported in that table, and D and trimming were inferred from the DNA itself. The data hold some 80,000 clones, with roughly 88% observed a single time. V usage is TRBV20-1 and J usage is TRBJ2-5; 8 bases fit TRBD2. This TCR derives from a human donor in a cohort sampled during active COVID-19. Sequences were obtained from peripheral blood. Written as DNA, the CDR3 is TGCAGTGCTAGTATTAGCGGGGAAGAGACCCAGTACTTC. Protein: CSASISGEETQYF.